The 9 T cell receptor beta chains in this list originate from one sample, sequenced in a study of identical twins. TCRdb independently ran MiXCR on the 5' RACE reads; one entry per CDR3 protein. This table has around 220,000 distinct CDR3 sequences, about an eighth appearing once. Source material: memory (CD45RO+) T cells sorted from blood. Source of these receptors: a woman between 18 and 30 years old in good health.

This clonotype was observed a few times. This chain joins TRBV3-1 and TRBJ1-6; D not certain. The CDR3 is made up of 13 amino acids. V was cut by 2 bases and J by 9 bases, with 8 bases left in between. Germline assignment: CDR1 LGHDT and CDR2 YNNKEL (reference sequence). CDR3 nucleotide sequence: TGTGCCAGCAGCCAACTCATCCGTTCACCCCTCCACTTT. Protein: CASSQLIRSPLHF.

The chain employs TRBV20-1 and TRBJ2-5; D possibly corresponds to TRBD2 (5 bases). The V end was cut by 2 bases, the J end by 7 bases, with 17 bases between. Per the germline V gene, CDR1 is DFQATT and CDR2 is SNEGSKA (reference sequence). The CDR3 runs 14 residues. CDR3 in DNA: TGCAGTGCTAGACGCTGGGCCACTAGGGCGACCCAGTACTTC. Protein sequence: CSARRWATRATQYF.

This clonotype has just a few counts. The chain links TRBV24-1 to TRBJ2-5; possibly TRBD1 for D (6 bases). CDR1 KGHDR and CDR2 SFDVKD come from the germline V gene. V lost 1 base to trimming and J lost 3 bases, with 11 bases between them. This CDR3 has 15 residues. Here the CDR3 reads CATSDFVQGKETQYF. The CDR3 DNA is TGTGCCACCAGTGATTTCGTACAGGGAAAAGAGACCCAGTACTTC.

The chain has TRBV10-3 and TRBJ2-7, with 7 bases that match TRBD2. The germline V gene has CDR1 ENHRY and CDR2 SYGVKD. V shed 4 bases and J 2 bases; nucleotides not matched to a gene: 8. The CDR3 has 15 amino acids. CDR3 sequence reads: CAISAWRGSTYEQYF. CDR3 DNA: TGTGCCATCAGTGCCTGGCGGGGGAGCACCTACGAGCAGTACTTC.

This clonotype was picked up a small number of times. In DNA form, the CDR3 reads TGTGCCAGCAGCCAAGGGGCCAGGGGGCATTCACCCCTCCACTTT. It yields the protein CASSQGARGHSPLHF. The chain carries TRBV3-1 and TRBJ1-6; 8 bases match TRBD1. V dropped 1 base and J dropped 8; count of bases not matched to a gene: 4. CDR1 and CDR2 from the germline V gene are LGHDT and YNNKEL (reference sequence). This CDR3 has 15 amino acids.

This clonotype has more than one count but fewer than ten. This chain connects TRBV29-1 to TRBJ2-3; TRBD1 is a possible D gene (6 bases). Trimming took 4 bases from V and 3 from J, leaving 17 bases between them. The CDR3 totals 15 residues. From germline, CDR1 is SQVTM and CDR2 ANQGSEA. This chain's CDR3 is CSVGGGRGRTDTQYF. The CDR3 DNA follows: TGCAGCGTTGGGGGCGGCAGGGGACGTACAGATACGCAGTATTTT.

This clonotype was found many times. The chain has TRBV15 and TRBJ1-1; D is ambiguous. V lost 0 bases and J 6 bases, leaving 11 bases between the germline ends. Germline loops: CDR1 LNHNV, CDR2 YYDKDF (reference sequence). The CDR3 has 14 residues. The CDR3 loop reads CATSRDRSGAEAFF. The CDR3 DNA reads TGTGCCACCAGCAGAGATCGGTCGGGCGCTGAAGCTTTCTTT.

The chain links TRBV5-6 to TRBJ2-1; the match to TRBD2 covers 7 bases. There are 16 residues in the CDR3. Germline values: CDR1 SGHDT, CDR2 YYEEEE. The junction had 18 bases not matched to a gene; V was cut back by 6 bases and J by 9 bases. The chain's CDR3 is CASKLWASGLLGEQFF. The CDR3 coding sequence is TGTGCCAGCAAATTGTGGGCTAGCGGTCTTCTGGGTGAGCAGTTCTTC.

The chain joins TRBV5-1 to TRBJ2-6; possibly TRBD1 for D (5 bases). The CDR3 extends over 17 amino acids. Trimming removed 0 bases at V and 3 bases at J, with 13 bases between. The V gene's germline CDR1 is SGHRS and CDR2 YFSETQ. CDR3 sequence: CASSLAQTGSGANVLTF. In DNA, the CDR3 is TGCGCCAGCAGCTTGGCTCAAACAGGAAGTGGGGCCAACGTCCTGACTTTC.